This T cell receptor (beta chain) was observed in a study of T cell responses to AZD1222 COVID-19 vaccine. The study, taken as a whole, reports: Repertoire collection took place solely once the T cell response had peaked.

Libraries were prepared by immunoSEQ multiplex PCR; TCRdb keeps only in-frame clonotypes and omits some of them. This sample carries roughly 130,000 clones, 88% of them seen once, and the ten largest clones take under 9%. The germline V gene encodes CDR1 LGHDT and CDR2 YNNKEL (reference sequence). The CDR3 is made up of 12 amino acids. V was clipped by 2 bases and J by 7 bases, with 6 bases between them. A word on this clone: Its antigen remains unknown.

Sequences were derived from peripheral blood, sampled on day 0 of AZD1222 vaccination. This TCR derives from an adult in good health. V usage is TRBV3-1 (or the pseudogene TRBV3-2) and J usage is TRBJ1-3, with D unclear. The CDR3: CASSQPPNTIYF. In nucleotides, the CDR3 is TGTGCCAGCAGCCAACCCCCCAACACCATATATTTT.